The rows below give T cell receptor beta chains drawn from one sample of a study of vaccination and CD4 T cells after COVID-19. For these receptors, no antigen is known. TCRdb re-analysed the PCR reads in MiXCR, keeping a single row per CDR3 protein. The data contain under 15,000 distinct CDR3 sequences, less than 45% of them singletons. The sequencing here drew on CD4+ T cells from blood, cultured in vitro, taken after SARS-CoV-2 vaccination. These receptors were taken from a human donor who had recovered from COVID-19. Both conserved end residues are part of each CDR3. Only some rows state a clone size, as once, few, many or a class for expanded clones.

>TRBJ2-5|TRBV28|few
CASSLGDRSGAETQYF
>TRBJ2-3|TRBV12-3/TRBV12-4|few
CASSPDYSTDTQYF
>TRBJ1-2|TRBV28|-
CASSSGGGQGPYGYTF
>TRBJ2-2|TRBV6-1|-
CASSRDTTNTGELFF
>TRBJ1-4|TRBV2|few
CAIDTATNEKLFF
>TRBJ1-2|TRBV28|-
CASKRGPTNYGYTF
>TRBJ2-3|TRBV5-1|-
CASSLVLGGSDTQYF
>TRBJ2-5|TRBV28|-
CASSSWVGVLQETQYF
>TRBJ2-7|TRBV7-9|few
CASSLASDEQYF
>TRBJ1-1|TRBV6-2/TRBV6-3|-
CASKRWNTEAFF
>TRBJ2-5|TRBV7-8|few
CASSSTWGYQETQYF
>TRBJ2-5|TRBV12-3/TRBV12-4|-
CASSFSPHGLAGSETQYF
>TRBJ1-2|TRBV7-9|-
CASRKQGRSNYGYTF
>TRBJ2-5|TRBV6-1|-
CASSPLRGLMSETQYF
>TRBJ1-2|TRBV20-1|-
CSAITGSGGNYGYTF
>TRBJ2-7|TRBV20-1|-
CSAPSPSGAYEQYF
>TRBJ2-1|TRBV6-2/TRBV6-3|-
CASSNRRADRDLNEQFF
>TRBJ2-3|TRBV19|few
CASSNRDTQYF
>TRBJ1-1|TRBV7-2|few
CASSRSGGRANREAFF
>TRBJ1-3|TRBV19|-
CASSPLPGLGNTIYF
>TRBJ1-6|TRBV7-2|-
CASSLVGGRQGSSPLHF
>TRBJ2-2|TRBV6-1|-
CASSEPPGQGVGELFF
>TRBJ2-3|TRBV27|-
CASSKGQGARTDTQYF
>TRBJ2-1|TRBV12-3/TRBV12-4|few
CASSFLGKRMGGEQFF
>TRBJ1-1|TRBV28|-
CASRLFGTEAFF
>TRBJ2-5|TRBV12-3/TRBV12-4|-
CASSLIWTEYQETQYF
>TRBJ2-7|TRBV12-3/TRBV12-4|-
CASSQGFEEQYF
>TRBJ2-5|TRBV20-1|-
CSAPTGTVQETQYF
>TRBJ1-1|TRBV7-3|once
CASSPQGRGTEAFF
>TRBJ2-7|TRBV15|-
CATSRAPVVADERYF
>TRBJ1-5|TRBV4-1|-
CASSQDLEGISNQPQHF
>TRBJ2-5|TRBV12-3/TRBV12-4|-
CASSDRDRGSQETQYF
>TRBJ2-3|TRBV6-1|-
CASTLVGAGGPYTQYF
>TRBJ1-6|TRBV20-1|few
CSARDGSAVSLNSPLHF
>TRBJ1-1|TRBV6-1|few
CASSEGGGRGSGNTEAFF
>TRBJ2-1|TRBV6-1|-
CASSEGRGRERNEQFF
>TRBJ1-2|TRBV6-5|-
CASSYGQNRGGGYTF
>TRBJ1-5|TRBV18|once
CASSPTGHNQPQHF
>TRBJ2-1|TRBV6-1|-
CASSSKGRSYEQFF
>TRBJ1-1|TRBV7-8|-
CASSLVGGQNTEAFF
>TRBJ2-5|TRBV11-2|-
CASSLEGKTQYF
>TRBJ1-1|TRBV7-9|few
CASSFGGRTEAFF
>TRBJ2-2|TRBV6-4|medium-sized
CASSDGGRDTGELFF
>TRBJ1-3|TRBV7-2|few
CASSTRRTGPGNTIYF
>TRBJ2-3|TRBV10-3|-
CAIRGLAGSTDTQYF
>TRBJ1-5|TRBV6-1|-
CAISGTNQPQHF
>TRBJ2-5|TRBV5-6|-
CASSLVAGMGETQYF
>TRBJ2-6|TRBV7-9|-
CASSAGASGANVLTF
>TRBJ2-5|TRBV21-1|few
CASSKERQGWETQYF
>TRBJ1-5|TRBV24-1|-
CATSDGTDLRQPQHF
>TRBJ1-1|TRBV10-3|-
CAISFSGLQPEAFF
>TRBJ2-2|TRBV15|-
CATRDREEAGELFF
>TRBJ2-5|TRBV4-2|few
CASSQGTSGQETQYF